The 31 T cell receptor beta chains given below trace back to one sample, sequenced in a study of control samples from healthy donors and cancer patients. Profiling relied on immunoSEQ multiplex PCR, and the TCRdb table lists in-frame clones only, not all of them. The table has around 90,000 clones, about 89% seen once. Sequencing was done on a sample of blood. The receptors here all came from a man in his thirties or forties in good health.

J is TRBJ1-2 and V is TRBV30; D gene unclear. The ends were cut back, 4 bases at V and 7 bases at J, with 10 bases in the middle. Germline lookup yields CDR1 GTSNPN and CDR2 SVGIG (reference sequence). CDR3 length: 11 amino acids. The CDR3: CAWTPKSGYTF. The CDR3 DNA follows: TGTGCCTGGACCCCCAAAAGTGGCTACACCTTC. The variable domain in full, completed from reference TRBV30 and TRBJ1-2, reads SQTIHQWPATLVQPVGSPLSLECTVEGTSNPNLYWYRQAAGRGLQLLFYSVGIGQISSEVPQNLSASRPQDRQFILSSKKLLLSDSGFYLCAWTPKSGYTFGSGTRLTVV.

In DNA form, the CDR3 reads TGTGCCTGTGCGGGGGTTACCTACGAGCAGTACTTC. Its translation: CACAGVTYEQYF. The rearrangement joins TRBV30 to TRBJ2-7; 7 bases match TRBD2. The J segment lost 2 bases and the V segment lost 6 bases, leaving 4 bases of the junction unmatched. Germline V gives CDR1 GTSNPN, CDR2 SVGIG (reference sequence). This CDR3 has 12 amino acids.

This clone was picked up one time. The chain's CDR3 is CASSLRPAGALQETQYF. The CDR3 DNA follows: TGTGCCAGCAGCTTAAGACCAGCGGGGGCCCTCCAAGAGACCCAGTACTTC. The V call is TRBV7-8, the J call TRBJ2-5; 8 bases match TRBD2. Trimming took 2 bases from V and 1 from J; bases not matched to a gene: 9. This CDR3 spans 17 amino acids. In germline, CDR1 is SGHVS, CDR2 FQNEAQ.

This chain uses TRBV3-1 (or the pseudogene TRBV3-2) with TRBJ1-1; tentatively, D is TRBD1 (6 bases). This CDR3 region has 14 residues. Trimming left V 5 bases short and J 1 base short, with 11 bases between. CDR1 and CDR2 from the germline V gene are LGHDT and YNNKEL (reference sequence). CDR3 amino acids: CASSFRDKNTEAFF. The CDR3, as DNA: TGTGCCAGCAGCTTCCGGGACAAGAACACTGAAGCTTTCTTT.

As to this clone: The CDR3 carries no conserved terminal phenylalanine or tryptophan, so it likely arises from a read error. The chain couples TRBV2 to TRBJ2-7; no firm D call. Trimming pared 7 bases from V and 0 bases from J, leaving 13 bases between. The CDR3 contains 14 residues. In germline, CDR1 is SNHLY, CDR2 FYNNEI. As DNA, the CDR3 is TGTGCCAGCACGAGTGGCAGGAGCTCCTACGAGCAGTACCTC. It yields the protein CASTSGRSSYEQYL.

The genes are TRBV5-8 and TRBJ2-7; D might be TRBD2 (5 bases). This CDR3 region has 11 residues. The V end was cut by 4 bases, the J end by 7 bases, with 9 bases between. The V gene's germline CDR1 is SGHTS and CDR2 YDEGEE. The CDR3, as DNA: TGTGCCAGCAGCATACCGGGGGAGCAGTACGTC. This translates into CASSIPGEQYV.

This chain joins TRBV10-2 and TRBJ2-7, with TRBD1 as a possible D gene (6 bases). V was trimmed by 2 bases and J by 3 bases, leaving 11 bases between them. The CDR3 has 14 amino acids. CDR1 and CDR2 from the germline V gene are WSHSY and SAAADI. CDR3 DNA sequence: TGCGCCAGCAGTGAGACAGGGATAGGCTACGAGCAGTACGTC. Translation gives CASSETGIGYEQYV.

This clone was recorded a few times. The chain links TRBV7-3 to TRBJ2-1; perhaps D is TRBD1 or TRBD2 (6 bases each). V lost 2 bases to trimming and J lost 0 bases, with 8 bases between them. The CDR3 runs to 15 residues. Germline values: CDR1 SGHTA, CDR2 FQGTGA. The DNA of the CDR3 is TGTGCCAGCAGCTTATCGGGGGCCTCCTACAATGAGCAGTTCTTC. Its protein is CASSLSGASYNEQFF.

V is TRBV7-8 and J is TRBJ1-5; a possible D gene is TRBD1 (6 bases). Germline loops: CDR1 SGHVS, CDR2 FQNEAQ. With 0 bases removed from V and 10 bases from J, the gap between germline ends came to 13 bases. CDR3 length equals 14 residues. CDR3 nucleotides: TGTGCCAGCAGCTTAGCTGAACAGGGCGGACCCCAGCATTTT. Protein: CASSLAEQGGPQHF.

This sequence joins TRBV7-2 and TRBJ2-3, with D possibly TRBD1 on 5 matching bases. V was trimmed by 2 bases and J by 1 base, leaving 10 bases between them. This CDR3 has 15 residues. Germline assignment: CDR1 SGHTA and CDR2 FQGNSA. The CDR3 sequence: CASSLSGFGTDTQYF. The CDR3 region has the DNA TGTGCCAGCAGCTTATCAGGGTTTGGCACAGATACGCAGTATTTT.

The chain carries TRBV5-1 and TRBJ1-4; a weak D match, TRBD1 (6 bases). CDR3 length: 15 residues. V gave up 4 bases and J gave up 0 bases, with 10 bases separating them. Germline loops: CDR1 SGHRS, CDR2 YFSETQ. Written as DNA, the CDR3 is TGCGCCAGCAGCCCCGGACAGACAACTAATGAAAAACTGTTTTTT. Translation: CASSPGQTTNEKLFF.

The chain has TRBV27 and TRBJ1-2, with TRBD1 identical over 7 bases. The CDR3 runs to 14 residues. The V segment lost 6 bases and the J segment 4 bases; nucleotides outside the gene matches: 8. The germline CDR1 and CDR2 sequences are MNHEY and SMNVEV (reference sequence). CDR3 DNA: TGTGCCAGCAGGACCGGACAGGCGTTCTATGGCTACACCTTC. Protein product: CASRTGQAFYGYTF.

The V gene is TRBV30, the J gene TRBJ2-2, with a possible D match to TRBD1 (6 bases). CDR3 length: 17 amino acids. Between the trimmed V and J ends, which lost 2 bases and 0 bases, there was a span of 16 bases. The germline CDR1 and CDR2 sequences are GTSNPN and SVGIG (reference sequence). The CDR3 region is CAWSPRAGTPNTGELFF. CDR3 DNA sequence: TGTGCCTGGAGTCCCCGTGCCGGGACACCGAACACCGGGGAGCTGTTTTTT.

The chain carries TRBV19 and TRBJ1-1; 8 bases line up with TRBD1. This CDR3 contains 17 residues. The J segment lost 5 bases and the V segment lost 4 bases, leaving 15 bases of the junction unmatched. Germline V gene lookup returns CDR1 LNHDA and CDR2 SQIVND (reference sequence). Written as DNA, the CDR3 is TGTGCCAGTAGTAACCGGGTGTTGCGGACAGGGTTTACTGAAGCTTTCTTT. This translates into CASSNRVLRTGFTEAFF.

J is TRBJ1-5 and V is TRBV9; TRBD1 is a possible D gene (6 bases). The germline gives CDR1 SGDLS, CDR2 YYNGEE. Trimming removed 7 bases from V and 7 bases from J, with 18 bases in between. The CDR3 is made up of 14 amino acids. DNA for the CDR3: TGTGCCAGCCCCGATCAGGGGAATCGACAGCCCCAGCATTTT. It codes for CASPDQGNRQPQHF. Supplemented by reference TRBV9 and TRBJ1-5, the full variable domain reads DSGVTQTPKHLITATGQRVTLRCSPRSGDLSVYWYQQSLDQGLQFLIQYYNGEERAKGNILERFSAQQFPDLHSELNLSSLELGDSALYFCASPDQGNRQPQHFGDGTRLSIL.

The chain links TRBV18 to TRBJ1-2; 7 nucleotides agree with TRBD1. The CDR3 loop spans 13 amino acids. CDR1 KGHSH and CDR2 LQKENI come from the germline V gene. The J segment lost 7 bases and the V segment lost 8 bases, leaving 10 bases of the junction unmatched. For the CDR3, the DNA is TGTGCCAGCGGTTTAGCGGGACAGTCTGGCTACACCTTC. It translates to CASGLAGQSGYTF.

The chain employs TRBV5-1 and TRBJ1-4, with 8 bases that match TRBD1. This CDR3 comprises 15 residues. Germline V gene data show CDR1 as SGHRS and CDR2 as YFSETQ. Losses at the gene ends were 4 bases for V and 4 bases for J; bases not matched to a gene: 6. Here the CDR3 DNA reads TGCGCCAGCAGCCCCACGACAGGGGTTAATGAAAAACTGTTTTTT. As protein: CASSPTTGVNEKLFF.

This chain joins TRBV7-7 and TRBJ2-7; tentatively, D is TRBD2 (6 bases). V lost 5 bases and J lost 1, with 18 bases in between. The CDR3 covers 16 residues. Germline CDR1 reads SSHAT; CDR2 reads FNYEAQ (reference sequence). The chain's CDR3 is CASSVGTSASSYEQYV. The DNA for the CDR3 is TGTGCCAGCAGCGTAGGGACTTCAGCGTCGTCCTACGAGCAGTACGTC.

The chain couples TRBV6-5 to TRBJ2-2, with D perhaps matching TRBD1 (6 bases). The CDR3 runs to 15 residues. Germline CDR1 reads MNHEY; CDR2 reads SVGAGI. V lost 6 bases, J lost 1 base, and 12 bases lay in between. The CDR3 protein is CASRKGTLNTGELFF. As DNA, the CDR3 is TGTGCCAGCAGGAAAGGGACATTGAACACCGGGGAGCTGTTTTTT.

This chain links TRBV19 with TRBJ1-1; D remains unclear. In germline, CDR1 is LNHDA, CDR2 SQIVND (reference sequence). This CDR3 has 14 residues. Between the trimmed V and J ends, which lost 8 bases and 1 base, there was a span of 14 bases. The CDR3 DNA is TGTGCCAGTCGACTGTCACATGAGAACACTGAAGCTTTCTTT. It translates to CASRLSHENTEAFF.

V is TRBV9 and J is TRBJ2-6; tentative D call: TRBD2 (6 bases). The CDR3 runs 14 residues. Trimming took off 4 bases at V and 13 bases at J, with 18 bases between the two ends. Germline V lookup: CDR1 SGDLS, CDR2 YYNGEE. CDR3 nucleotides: TGTGCCAGCAGCCCAGGAGGACTATTAGGGGTCCTGACTTTC. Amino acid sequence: CASSPGGLLGVLTF. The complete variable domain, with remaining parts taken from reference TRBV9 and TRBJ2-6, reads DSGVTQTPKHLITATGQRVTLRCSPRSGDLSVYWYQQSLDQGLQFLIQYYNGEERAKGNILERFSAQQFPDLHSELNLSSLELGDSALYFCASSPGGLLGVLTFGAGSRLTVL.

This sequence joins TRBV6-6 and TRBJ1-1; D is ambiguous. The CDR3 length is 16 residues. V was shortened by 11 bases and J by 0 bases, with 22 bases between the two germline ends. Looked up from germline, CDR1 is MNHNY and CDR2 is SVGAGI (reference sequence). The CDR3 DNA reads TGTGCCGGTCGGTGGGCAGGATCGACCTTGAACACTGAAGCTTTCTTT. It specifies CAGRWAGSTLNTEAFF.

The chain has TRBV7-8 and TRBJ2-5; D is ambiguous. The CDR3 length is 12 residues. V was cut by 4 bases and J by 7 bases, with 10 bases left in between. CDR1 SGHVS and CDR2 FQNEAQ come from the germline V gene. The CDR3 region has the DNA TGTGCCAGCAGCTCCTTTATCGGGACCCAGTACTTC. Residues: CASSSFIGTQYF.

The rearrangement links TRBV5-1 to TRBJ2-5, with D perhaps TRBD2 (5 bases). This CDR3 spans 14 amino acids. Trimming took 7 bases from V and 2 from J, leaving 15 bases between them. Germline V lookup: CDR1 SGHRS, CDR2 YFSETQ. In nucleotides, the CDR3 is TGCGCCAGCTCGGGCGGGCTGTCACAAGAGACCCAGTACTTC. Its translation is CASSGGLSQETQYF.

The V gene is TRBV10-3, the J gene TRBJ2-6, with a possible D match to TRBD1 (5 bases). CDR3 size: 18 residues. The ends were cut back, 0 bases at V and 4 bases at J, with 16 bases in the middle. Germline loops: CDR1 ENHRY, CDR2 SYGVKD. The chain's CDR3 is CAISESGWGTAGANVLTF. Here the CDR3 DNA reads TGTGCCATCAGTGAGTCCGGCTGGGGCACCGCCGGGGCCAACGTCCTGACTTTC.

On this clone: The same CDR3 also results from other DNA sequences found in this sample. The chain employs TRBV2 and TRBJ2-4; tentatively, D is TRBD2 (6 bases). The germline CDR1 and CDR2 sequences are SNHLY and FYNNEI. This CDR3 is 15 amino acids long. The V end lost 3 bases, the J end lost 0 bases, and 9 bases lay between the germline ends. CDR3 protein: CASSEEGLAKNIQYF. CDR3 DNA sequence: TGTGCCAGCAGTGAGGAGGGCCTAGCCAAAAACATTCAGTACTTC.

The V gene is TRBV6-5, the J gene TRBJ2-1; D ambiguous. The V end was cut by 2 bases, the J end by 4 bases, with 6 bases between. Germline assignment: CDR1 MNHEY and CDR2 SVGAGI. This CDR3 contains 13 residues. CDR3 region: CASSYDLYNEQFF. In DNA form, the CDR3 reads TGTGCCAGCAGTTACGACCTTTACAATGAGCAGTTCTTC.

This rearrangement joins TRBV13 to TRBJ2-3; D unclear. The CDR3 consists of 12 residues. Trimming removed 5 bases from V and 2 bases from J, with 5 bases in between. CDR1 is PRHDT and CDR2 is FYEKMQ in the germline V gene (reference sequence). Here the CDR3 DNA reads TGTGCCAGCAGCCACCCCACAGATACGCAGTATTTT. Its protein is CASSHPTDTQYF.

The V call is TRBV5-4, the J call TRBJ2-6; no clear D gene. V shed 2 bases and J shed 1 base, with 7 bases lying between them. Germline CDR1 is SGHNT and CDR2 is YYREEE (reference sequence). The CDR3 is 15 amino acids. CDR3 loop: CASSFLGSGANVLTF. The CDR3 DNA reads TGTGCCAGCAGCTTCTTAGGGTCTGGGGCCAACGTCCTGACTTTC.

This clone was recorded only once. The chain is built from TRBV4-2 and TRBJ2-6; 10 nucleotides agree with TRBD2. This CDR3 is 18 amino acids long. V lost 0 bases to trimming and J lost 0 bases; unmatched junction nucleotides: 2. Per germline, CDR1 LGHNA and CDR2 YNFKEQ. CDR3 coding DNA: TGTGCCAGCAGCCAAGATCTAGCGGGGGTCTCTGGGGCCAACGTCCTGACTTTC. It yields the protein CASSQDLAGVSGANVLTF.

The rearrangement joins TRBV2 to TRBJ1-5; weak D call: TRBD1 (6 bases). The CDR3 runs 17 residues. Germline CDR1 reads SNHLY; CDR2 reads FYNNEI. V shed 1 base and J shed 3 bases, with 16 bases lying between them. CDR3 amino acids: CASSEGGPTGYNQPQHF. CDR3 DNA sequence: TGTGCCAGCAGTGAAGGGGGCCCAACAGGGTACAATCAGCCCCAGCATTTT.